Included here is one T cell receptor beta chain sequence, with context. In TCRdb, the RT-PCR reads were re-called with MiXCR into one record per CDR3 protein. The sample lists hundreds of thousands of distinct CDR3 sequences, 14% occurring once. Per germline, CDR1 SGHDT and CDR2 YYEEEE. The CDR3 is 14 amino acids. The V end was cut by 0 bases, the J end by 4 bases, with 11 bases between. Material: memory CD4+ T cells from blood. This sequence joins TRBV5-6 and TRBJ2-7; perhaps TRBD2 as D (5 bases). The TCR was taken from a female donor in good health, serving as a healthy control. Written as DNA, the CDR3 is TGTGCCAGCAGCTTGGAGGGCCGGGGATACGAGCAGTACTTC. Its translation is CASSLEGRGYEQYF.